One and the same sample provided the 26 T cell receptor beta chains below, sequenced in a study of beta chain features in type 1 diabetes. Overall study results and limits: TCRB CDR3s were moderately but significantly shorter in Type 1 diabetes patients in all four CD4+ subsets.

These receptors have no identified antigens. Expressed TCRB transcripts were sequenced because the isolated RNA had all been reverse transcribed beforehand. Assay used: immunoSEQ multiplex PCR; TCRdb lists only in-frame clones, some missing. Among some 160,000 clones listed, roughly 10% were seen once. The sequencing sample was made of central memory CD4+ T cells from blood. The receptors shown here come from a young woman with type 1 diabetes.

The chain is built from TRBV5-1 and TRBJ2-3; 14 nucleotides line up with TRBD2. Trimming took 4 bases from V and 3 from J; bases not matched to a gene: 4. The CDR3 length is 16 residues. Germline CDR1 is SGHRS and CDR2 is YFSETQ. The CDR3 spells CASSPWTSGRTDTQYF. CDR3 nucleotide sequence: TGCGCCAGCAGCCCGTGGACTAGCGGGAGGACAGATACGCAGTATTTT.

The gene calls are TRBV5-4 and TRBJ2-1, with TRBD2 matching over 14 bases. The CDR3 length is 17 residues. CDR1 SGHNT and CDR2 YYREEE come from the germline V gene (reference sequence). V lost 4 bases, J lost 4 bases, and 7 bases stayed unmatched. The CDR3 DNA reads TGTGCCAGCAGCCGCGGGACTAGCGGGAGTGCGTACAATGAGCAGTTCTTC. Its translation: CASSRGTSGSAYNEQFF.

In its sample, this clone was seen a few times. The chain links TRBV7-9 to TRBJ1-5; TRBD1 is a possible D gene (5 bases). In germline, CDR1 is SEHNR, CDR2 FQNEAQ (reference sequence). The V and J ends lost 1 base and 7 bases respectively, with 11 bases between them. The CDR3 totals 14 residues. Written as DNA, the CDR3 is TGTGCCAGCAGCTTAGACGGGGGGTGGCAGCCCCAGCATTTT. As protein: CASSLDGGWQPQHF.

The CDR3 sequence: CASSEIGQGGEQFF. CDR3 DNA sequence: TGCGCCAGCAGCGAGATAGGACAGGGCGGTGAGCAGTTCTTC. The chain is built from TRBV5-1 and TRBJ2-1; 8 bases line up with TRBD1. This CDR3 is built from 14 residues. V was pared by 4 bases and J by 9 bases, with 9 bases of the junction left unmatched. Germline loops: CDR1 SGHRS, CDR2 YFSETQ.

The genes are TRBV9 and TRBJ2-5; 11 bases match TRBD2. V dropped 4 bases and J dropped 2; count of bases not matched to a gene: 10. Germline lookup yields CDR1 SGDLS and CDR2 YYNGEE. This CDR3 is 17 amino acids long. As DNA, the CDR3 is TGTGCCAGCAGCCCAACGGGACTAGCGGAGGGACAAGAGACCCAGTACTTC. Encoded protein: CASSPTGLAEGQETQYF.

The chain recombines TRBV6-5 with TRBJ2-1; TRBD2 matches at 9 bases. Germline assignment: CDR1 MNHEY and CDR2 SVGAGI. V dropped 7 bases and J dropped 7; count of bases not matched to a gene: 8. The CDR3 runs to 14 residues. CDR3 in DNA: TGTGCCAGCACCCCGGGACTAGCTCATAATGAGCAGTTCTTC. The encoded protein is CASTPGLAHNEQFF.

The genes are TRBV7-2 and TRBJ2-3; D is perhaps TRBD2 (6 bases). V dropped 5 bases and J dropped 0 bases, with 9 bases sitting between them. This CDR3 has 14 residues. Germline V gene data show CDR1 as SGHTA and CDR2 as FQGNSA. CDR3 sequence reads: CASSHSGSTDTQYF. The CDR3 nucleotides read TGTGCCAGCAGCCATAGCGGCAGCACAGATACGCAGTATTTT.

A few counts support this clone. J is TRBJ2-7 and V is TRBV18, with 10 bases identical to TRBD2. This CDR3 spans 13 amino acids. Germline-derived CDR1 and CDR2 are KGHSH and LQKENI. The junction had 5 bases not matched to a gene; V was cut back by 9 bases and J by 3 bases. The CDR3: CASSLAGDYEQYF. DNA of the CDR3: TGTGCCAGTTCCCTAGCGGGAGACTACGAGCAGTACTTC.

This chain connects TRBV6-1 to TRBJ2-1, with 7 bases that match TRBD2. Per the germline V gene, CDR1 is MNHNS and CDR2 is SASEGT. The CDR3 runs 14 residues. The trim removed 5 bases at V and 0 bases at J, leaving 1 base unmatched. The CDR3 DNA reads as TGTGCCAGCAGTAGCGGGACCTCCTACAATGAGCAGTTCTTC. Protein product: CASSSGTSYNEQFF.

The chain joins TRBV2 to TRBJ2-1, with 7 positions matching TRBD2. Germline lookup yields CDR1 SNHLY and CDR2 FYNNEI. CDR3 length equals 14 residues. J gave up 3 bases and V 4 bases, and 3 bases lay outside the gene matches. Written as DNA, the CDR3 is TGTGCCAGCAGTGCCCTAGCGGACTACAATGAGCAGTTCTTC. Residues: CASSALADYNEQFF.

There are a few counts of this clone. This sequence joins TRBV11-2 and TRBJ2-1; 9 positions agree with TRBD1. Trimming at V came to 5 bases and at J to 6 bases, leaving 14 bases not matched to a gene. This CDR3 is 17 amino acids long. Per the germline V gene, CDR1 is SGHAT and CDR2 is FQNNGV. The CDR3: CASSPRLRDRVFNEQFF. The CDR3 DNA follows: TGTGCCAGCAGCCCCCGATTGAGGGACAGGGTCTTCAATGAGCAGTTCTTC.

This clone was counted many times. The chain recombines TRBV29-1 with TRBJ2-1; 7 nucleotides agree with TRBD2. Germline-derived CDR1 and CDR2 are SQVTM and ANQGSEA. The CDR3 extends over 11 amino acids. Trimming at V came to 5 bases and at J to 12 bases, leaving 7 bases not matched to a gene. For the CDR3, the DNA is TGCAGCGTTTACGCGGGAGAAGTGCAGTTCTTC. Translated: CSVYAGEVQFF.

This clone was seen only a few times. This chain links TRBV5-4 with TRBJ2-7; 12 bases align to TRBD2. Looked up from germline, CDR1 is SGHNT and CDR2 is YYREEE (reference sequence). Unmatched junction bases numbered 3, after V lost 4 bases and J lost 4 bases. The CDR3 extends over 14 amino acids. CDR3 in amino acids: CASSRTSGTYEQYF. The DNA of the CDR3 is TGTGCCAGCAGCCGGACTAGCGGGACTTACGAGCAGTACTTC.

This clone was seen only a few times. The CDR3 is CAWSPDRDTEAFF. In nucleotides, the CDR3 is TGTGCCTGGAGCCCTGACAGGGACACTGAAGCTTTCTTT. The gene calls are TRBV30 and TRBJ1-1; 7 nucleotides agree with TRBD1. V was pared by 3 bases and J by 3 bases, with 4 bases of the junction left unmatched. The CDR3 runs 13 residues. Germline assignment: CDR1 GTSNPN and CDR2 SVGIG (reference sequence).

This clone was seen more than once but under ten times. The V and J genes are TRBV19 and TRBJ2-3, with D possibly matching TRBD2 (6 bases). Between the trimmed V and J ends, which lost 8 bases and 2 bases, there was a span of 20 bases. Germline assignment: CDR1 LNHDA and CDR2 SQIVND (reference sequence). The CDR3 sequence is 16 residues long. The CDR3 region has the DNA TGTGCCAGTTCACCCCTCGGGGGACCCTACACAGATACGCAGTATTTT. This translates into CASSPLGGPYTDTQYF.

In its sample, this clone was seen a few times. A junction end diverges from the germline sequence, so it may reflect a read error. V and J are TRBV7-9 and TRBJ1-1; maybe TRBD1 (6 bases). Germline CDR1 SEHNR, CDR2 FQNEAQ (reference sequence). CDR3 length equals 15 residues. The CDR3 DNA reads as TGTGCCAGCAGGTTAGGTACAGGGACGAACACTGAAGCTTTCTTT. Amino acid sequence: CASRLGTGTNTEAFF.

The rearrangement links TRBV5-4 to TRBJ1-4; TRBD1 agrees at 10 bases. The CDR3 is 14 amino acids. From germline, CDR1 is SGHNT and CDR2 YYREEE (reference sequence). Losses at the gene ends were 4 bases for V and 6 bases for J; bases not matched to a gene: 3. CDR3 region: CASSPGTGDEKLFF. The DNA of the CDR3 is TGTGCCAGCAGCCCCGGGACAGGGGATGAAAAACTGTTTTTT. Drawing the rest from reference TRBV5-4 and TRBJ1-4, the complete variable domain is ETGVTQSPTHLIKTRGQQVTLRCSSQSGHNTVSWYQQALGQGPQFIFQYYREEENGRGNFPPRFSGLQFPNYSSELNVNALELDDSALYLCASSPGTGDEKLFFGSGTQLSVL.

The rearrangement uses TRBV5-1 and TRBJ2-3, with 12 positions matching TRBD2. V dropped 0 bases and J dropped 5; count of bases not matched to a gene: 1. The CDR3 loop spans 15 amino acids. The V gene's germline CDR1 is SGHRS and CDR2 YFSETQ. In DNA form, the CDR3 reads TGCGCCAGCAGCTTGGGACTAGCGGGAGTAGATACGCAGTATTTT. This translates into CASSLGLAGVDTQYF.

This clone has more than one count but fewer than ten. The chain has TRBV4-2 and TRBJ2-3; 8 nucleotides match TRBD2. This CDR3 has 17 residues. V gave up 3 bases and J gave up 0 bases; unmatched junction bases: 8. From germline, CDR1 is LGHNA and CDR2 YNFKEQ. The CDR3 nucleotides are TGTGCCAGCAGCCATACCGGGACTAGGCCTAGCACAGATACGCAGTATTTT. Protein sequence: CASSHTGTRPSTDTQYF.

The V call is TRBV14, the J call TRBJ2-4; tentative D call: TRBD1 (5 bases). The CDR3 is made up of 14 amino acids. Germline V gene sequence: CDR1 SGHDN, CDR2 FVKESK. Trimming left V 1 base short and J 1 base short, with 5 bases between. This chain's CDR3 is CASSQAGAKNIQYF. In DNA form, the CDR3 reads TGTGCCAGCAGCCAAGCAGGGGCCAAAAACATTCAGTACTTC.

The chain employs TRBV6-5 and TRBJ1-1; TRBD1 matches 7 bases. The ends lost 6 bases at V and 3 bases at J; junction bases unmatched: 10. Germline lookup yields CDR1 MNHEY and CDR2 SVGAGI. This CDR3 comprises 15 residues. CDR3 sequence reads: CASSLQGVGDTEAFF. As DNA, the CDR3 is TGTGCCAGCAGCCTCCAGGGGGTGGGGGACACTGAAGCTTTCTTT.

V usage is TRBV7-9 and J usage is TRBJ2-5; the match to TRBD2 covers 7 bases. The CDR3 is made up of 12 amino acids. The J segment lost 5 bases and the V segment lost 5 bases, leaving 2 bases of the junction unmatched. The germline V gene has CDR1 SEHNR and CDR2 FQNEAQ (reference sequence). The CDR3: CASSGGGETQYF. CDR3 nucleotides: TGTGCCAGCAGCGGGGGAGGGGAGACCCAGTACTTC.

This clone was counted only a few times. As DNA, the CDR3 is TGTGCCAGCAGTTATAACGCGGGGGGCGAAGAGACCCAGTACTTC. Its translation: CASSYNAGGEETQYF. This rearrangement joins TRBV11-2 to TRBJ2-5; 8 bases agree with TRBD2. Germline V CDR1 and CDR2: SGHAT, FQNNGV. The CDR3 is 15 residues long. J lost 3 bases, V lost 6 bases, and 9 bases had no gene match.

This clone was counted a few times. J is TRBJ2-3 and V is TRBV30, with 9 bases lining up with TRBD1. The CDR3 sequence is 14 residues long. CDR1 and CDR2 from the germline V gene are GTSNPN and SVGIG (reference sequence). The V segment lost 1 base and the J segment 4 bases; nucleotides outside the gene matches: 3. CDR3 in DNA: TGTGCCTGGAGTGAGGGACAGGGAGCAGATACGCAGTATTTT. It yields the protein CAWSEGQGADTQYF. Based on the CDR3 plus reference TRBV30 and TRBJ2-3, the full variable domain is SQTIHQWPATLVQPVGSPLSLECTVEGTSNPNLYWYRQAAGRGLQLLFYSVGIGQISSEVPQNLSASRPQDRQFILSSKKLLLSDSGFYLCAWSEGQGADTQYFGPGTRLTVL.

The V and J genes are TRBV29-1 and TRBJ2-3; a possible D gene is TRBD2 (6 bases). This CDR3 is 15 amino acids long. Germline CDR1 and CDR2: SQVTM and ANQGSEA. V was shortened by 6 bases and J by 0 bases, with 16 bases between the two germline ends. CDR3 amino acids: CSVVGTLTSTDTQYF. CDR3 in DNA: TGCAGCGTAGTCGGGACTTTGACTAGCACAGATACGCAGTATTTT.

The CDR3 spells CASSPTSGRGKTQYF. DNA of the CDR3: TGTGCCAGCTCACCAACTAGCGGGAGAGGGAAGACCCAGTACTTC. V usage is TRBV18 and J usage is TRBJ2-5; TRBD2 matches at 11 bases. The CDR3 consists of 15 residues. Germline V gives CDR1 KGHSH, CDR2 LQKENI. V lost 2 bases to trimming and J lost 6 bases; unmatched junction nucleotides: 5.